This entry is about one T cell receptor (beta chain). This table comes from immunoSEQ multiplex PCR, and its TCRdb copy is limited to in-frame clones, with some not included. Here the sample spans over 130,000 clones, over 80% being singletons. This entry is derived from a study of blood T cell repertoires in COVID-19. Material: peripheral blood. The TCR sequence derives from a young man with COVID-19, enrolled during active disease.

The CDR3 is CASSLIGSGYTF. The CDR3 DNA follows: TGTGCCAGCAGCTTAATAGGGAGTGGCTACACCTTC. This chain connects TRBV25-1 to TRBJ1-2; no firm D call. CDR3 length: 12 amino acids. V gave up 6 bases and J gave up 7 bases, with 12 bases separating them. The germline V gene has CDR1 MGHDK and CDR2 SYGVNS.